The rows below give T cell receptor beta chains drawn from one sample of a study of shared clonotypes between healthy human individuals. The method was immunoSEQ multiplex PCR; TCRdb's version includes in-frame clones alone and lacks a portion of them. The sample records 2 million to 2.5 million clones, 80% to 95% being singletons. The sample consisted of naive CD4+ T cells from PBMCs. The receptors here all came from a young man in good health. Some clones in this sample may be carry-over from other donors' samples. The CDR3 runs from the conserved cysteine through the conserved F or W. A D gene is named only where the DNA matches it firmly. Rows may omit the clone size; those that give it use once, few, many or a size class.

j_call clone_size v_call d_call cdr3_nt cdr3_aa
TRBJ2-7 NA TRBV2 NA TGTGCCAGCATCCTACAGGGATATAGGCACGAGCAGTACTTC CASILQGYRHEQYF
TRBJ1-5 NA TRBV4-1 NA TGCGCCAGCAGCCAAGTCGGCGGGAACCAGCCCCAGCATTTT CASSQVGGNQPQHF
TRBJ2-7 NA TRBV6-6 NA TGTGCCAGCAGCCCCACACGTTCCTACGAGCAGTACTTC CASSPTRSYEQYF
TRBJ1-5 NA TRBV5-5 NA TGTGCCAGCAGCCCTAACCAGGGTTCAAGGGAGCCCCAGCATTTT CASSPNQGSREPQHF
TRBJ1-1 NA TRBV5-4 TRBD1 TGTGCCAGCAACCAAAGACAGGGGGCGAGCACTGAAGCTTTCTTT CASNQRQGASTEAFF
TRBJ2-7 NA TRBV18 NA TGTGCCAGCTCCCCGCGGGATCGGGCATCCTACGAGCAGTACTTC CASSPRDRASYEQYF
TRBJ2-1 NA TRBV5-1 NA TGCGCCAGCAGCTTGGCCCAGAGCAACTACAATGAGCAGTTCTTC CASSLAQSNYNEQFF
TRBJ2-5 NA TRBV27 NA TGTGCCAGCAGTTTATCACTGACAGCCCAAGAGACCCAGTACTTC CASSLSLTAQETQYF
TRBJ1-6 NA TRBV7-9 TRBD1 TGTGCCAGCAGCTTATTGGGGACAGCTAATTCACCCCTCCACTTT CASSLLGTANSPLHF
TRBJ1-5 NA TRBV9 TRBD1 TGTGCCAGCAGCGTAGGGGACAGAGGTCAGCCCCAGCATTTT CASSVGDRGQPQHF
TRBJ2-3 once TRBV7-9 NA TGTGCCAGCAGCCTCTCTCCACAGCGAGAGGGCACAGATACGCAGTATTTT CASSLSPQREGTDTQYF
TRBJ1-2 NA TRBV5-1 NA TGCGCCAGCAGCCCACCAGGACAGAACTATGGCTACACCTTC CASSPPGQNYGYTF
TRBJ1-4 NA TRBV27 TRBD1 TGTGCCAGCAGCGCCGACCCCGGGACAGGGGAAAAACTGTTTTTT CASSADPGTGEKLFF
TRBJ2-7 NA TRBV5-1 TRBD1 TGCGCCAGCAGCTTGCAGGGGGTCGGGTACGAGCAGTACTTC CASSLQGVGYEQYF
TRBJ2-1 NA TRBV21-1 NA TGTGCCAGCAGCAGAAGGCAACCCACCTTCCACAATGAGCAGTTCTTC CASSRRQPTFHNEQFF
TRBJ2-2 NA TRBV6-5 NA TGTGCCAGCAGTTATGGGGTCACCGGGGAGCTGTTTTTT CASSYGVTGELFF
TRBJ2-7 few TRBV18 TRBD1 TGTGCCAGCTCACCGGACAGGGGGCTCAACGAGCAGTACTTC CASSPDRGLNEQYF
TRBJ1-2 NA TRBV5-4 NA TGTGCCAGCAGCTTGGTGGACCGGAACTACGGCTACACCTTC CASSLVDRNYGYTF
TRBJ2-7 NA TRBV7-6 TRBD1 TGTGCCAGCAGCTTCTTAGGGGTCGGACAGGGAGCCTTGGGGCAGTACTTC CASSFLGVGQGALGQYF
TRBJ2-2 NA TRBV18 NA TGTGCCAGCTCACCAGTGCAGACCACCGGGGAGCTGTTTTTT CASSPVQTTGELFF
TRBJ1-2 NA TRBV7-7 TRBD1 TGTGCCAGCAGCCGACACCGGGACAGGGGGTTGGAAGGTGGCTACACCTTC CASSRHRDRGLEGGYTF
TRBJ2-7 NA TRBV18 TRBD1 TGTGCCAGCTCGATAGGGACAGGGGGACGGGAGCAGTACTTC CASSIGTGGREQYF
TRBJ1-4 NA TRBV5-1 NA TGCGCCAGCAGCTTGTTGGGGACAAAGGATGAAAAACTGTTTTTT CASSLLGTKDEKLFF
TRBJ1-5 NA TRBV6-1 NA TGTGCCAGCAGTGTGGGCAGAGATTATAGCAATCAGCCCCAGCATTTT CASSVGRDYSNQPQHF
TRBJ2-1 NA TRBV11-3 TRBD2 TGTGCCAGCAGCTTAGGGGGGACTAGCGGAGCCTACAATGAGCAGTTCTTC CASSLGGTSGAYNEQFF
TRBJ2-3 NA TRBV5-1 NA TGCGCCAGCAGCCTTGACAGGACCACAGATACGCAGTATTTT CASSLDRTTDTQYF
TRBJ2-1 NA TRBV11-2 NA TGTGCCAGCAGCTTATCGGGCGAGCAGTTCTTC CASSLSGEQFF
TRBJ1-4 NA TRBV27 TRBD1 TGTGCCAGCAGCCTCAGGGGGGGTGGGCGTGAAAAACTGTTTTTT CASSLRGGGREKLFF
TRBJ2-2 NA TRBV9 NA TGTGCCAGCAGCGCCCGCCCCGGAACCGGGGAGCTGTTTTTT CASSARPGTGELFF
TRBJ2-7 NA TRBV4-1 NA TGCGCCAGCAGCCAAGCAACAGGATCCTACGAGCAGTACTTC CASSQATGSYEQYF
TRBJ2-2 NA TRBV7-9 TRBD2 TGTGCCACCAAGGCATCCCCGGGACTAGCGCAGAACACCGGGGAGCTGTTTTTT CATKASPGLAQNTGELFF
TRBJ2-7 NA TRBV9 TRBD2 TGTGCCAGCAGCGTAGGTAGCGGGAGGGCCGGTTACGAGCAGTACTTC CASSVGSGRAGYEQYF
TRBJ2-7 NA TRBV28 TRBD2 TGTGCCAGCAGTGCTAGCGGGTACTCCTACGAGCAGTACTTC CASSASGYSYEQYF
TRBJ2-7 once TRBV4-1 TRBD1 TGCGCCAGCAGCCGACAGGGGTACGAGCAGTACTTC CASSRQGYEQYF
TRBJ1-4 NA TRBV28 NA TGTGCCAGCAGGAATGAGGGGGGCTGGGTTGAAAAACTGTTTTTT CASRNEGGWVEKLFF
TRBJ2-7 few TRBV20-1 NA TGCAGTGCTAGAGTTGGGTACGAGCAGTACTTC CSARVGYEQYF
TRBJ2-7 NA TRBV19 NA TGTGCCAGTAGTACCAGGACCTACGAGCAGTACTTC CASSTRTYEQYF
TRBJ2-2 NA TRBV5-8 NA TGTGCCAGCAGCTTATGGGACGGGGGCACCGGGGAGCTGTTTTTT CASSLWDGGTGELFF
TRBJ2-7 NA TRBV19 TRBD2 TGTGCCAGTAGATCGAGCGGGAGCAGTTACGAGCAGTACTTC CASRSSGSSYEQYF
TRBJ2-7 NA TRBV16 TRBD2 TGTGCCAGCAGCCAATCGCGGGGGATAGGCGAGCAGTACTTC CASSQSRGIGEQYF
TRBJ1-4 NA TRBV2 TRBD1 TGTGCCAGCAGTCGACAGGGGGCGGATGAAAAACTGTTTTTT CASSRQGADEKLFF
TRBJ2-7 NA TRBV9 NA TGTGCCAGCAGCCCAGTTAAAACCTTATACGAGCAGTACTTC CASSPVKTLYEQYF